This TCR beta chain stems from a study of beta chain features in type 1 diabetes. Study details: Examined across all samples were about 99,000,000 sorted cells. Broader study findings: All four CD4+ subsets of Type 1 diabetes patients contained TCRB CDR3s that were moderately but significantly shorter.

A heparinised blood draw that averaged approximately 110 mL was obtained once from each donor. Sequenced material consisted of expressed TCRB transcripts (all of the isolated RNA was reverse transcribed). Assay used: immunoSEQ multiplex PCR; TCRdb lists only in-frame clones, some missing. The table records under 850,000 clones, about an eighth of them present only once. Points on this clone: Its antigen is still unknown.

Specimen: naive CD4+ T cells from blood. The source of this sequence is a man aged 18 to 29 with type 1 diabetes.

CDR3 protein: CASSATAYGYTF. CDR3 nucleotide sequence: TGTGCCAGCAGTGCGACAGCCTATGGCTACACCTTC. This chain links TRBV6-1 with TRBJ1-2; possibly TRBD1 for D (5 bases). The CDR3 totals 12 residues. Germline CDR1 MNHNS, CDR2 SASEGT. V lost 4 bases and J lost 4, with 7 bases in between.